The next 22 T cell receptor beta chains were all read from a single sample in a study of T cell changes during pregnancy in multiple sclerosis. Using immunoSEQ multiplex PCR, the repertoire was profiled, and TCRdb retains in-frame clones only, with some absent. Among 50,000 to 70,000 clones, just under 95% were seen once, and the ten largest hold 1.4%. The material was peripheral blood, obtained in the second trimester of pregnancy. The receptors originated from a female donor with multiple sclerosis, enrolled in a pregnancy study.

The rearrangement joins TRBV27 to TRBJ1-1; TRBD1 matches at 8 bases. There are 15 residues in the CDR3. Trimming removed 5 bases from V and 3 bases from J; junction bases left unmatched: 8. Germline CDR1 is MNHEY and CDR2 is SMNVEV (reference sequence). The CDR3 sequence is CASSRQTGEDTEAFF. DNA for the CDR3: TGTGCCAGCAGTCGCCAGACAGGGGAGGACACTGAAGCTTTCTTT.

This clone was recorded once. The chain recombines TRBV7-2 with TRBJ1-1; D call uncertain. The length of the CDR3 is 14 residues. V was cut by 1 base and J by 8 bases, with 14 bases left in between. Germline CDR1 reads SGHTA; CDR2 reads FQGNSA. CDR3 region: CASSLEAGLTEAFF. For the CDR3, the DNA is TGTGCCAGCAGCTTAGAGGCAGGTCTCACGGAAGCTTTCTTT. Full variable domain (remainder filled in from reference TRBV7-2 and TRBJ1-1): GAGVSQSPSNKVTEKGKDVELRCDPISGHTALYWYRQSLGQGLEFLIYFQGNSAPDKSGLPSDRFSAERTGGSVSTLTIQRTQQEDSAVYLCASSLEAGLTEAFFGQGTRLTVV.

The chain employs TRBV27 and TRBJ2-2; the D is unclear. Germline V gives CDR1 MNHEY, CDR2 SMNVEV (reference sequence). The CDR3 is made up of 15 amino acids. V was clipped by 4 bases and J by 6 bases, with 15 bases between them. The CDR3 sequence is CASSYDPGQAGELFF. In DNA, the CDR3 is TGTGCCAGCAGTTATGATCCTGGGCAGGCCGGGGAGCTGTTTTTT.

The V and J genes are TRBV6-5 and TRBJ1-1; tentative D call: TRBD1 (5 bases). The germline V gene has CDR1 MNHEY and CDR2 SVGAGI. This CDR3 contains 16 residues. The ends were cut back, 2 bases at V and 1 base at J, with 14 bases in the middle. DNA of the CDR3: TGTGCCAGCAGTTACCTCTCGACAGAGAGGAACACTGAAGCTTTCTTT. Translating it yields CASSYLSTERNTEAFF.

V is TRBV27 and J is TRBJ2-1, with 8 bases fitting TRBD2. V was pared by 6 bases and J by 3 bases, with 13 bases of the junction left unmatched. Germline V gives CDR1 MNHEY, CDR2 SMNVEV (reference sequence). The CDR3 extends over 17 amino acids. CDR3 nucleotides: TGTGCCAGCAGCTCCTTTTGGGGGACTAGTATCTACAATGAGCAGTTCTTC. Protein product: CASSSFWGTSIYNEQFF.

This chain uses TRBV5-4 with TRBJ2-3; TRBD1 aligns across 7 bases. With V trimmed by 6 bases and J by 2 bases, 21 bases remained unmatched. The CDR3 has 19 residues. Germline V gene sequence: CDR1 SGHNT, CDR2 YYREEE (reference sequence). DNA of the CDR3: TGTGCCAGCACCATATTTTCCACAGGGGTTCCCATAAACACAGATACGCAGTATTTT. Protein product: CASTIFSTGVPINTDTQYF.

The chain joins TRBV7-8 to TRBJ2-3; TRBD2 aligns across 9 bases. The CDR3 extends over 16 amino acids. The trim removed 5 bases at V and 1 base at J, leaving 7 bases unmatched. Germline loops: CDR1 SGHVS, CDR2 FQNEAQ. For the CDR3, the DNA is TGTGCCAGCAGCCAGGGACTAGCAGAAGGCACAGATACGCAGTATTTT. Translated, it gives CASSQGLAEGTDTQYF.

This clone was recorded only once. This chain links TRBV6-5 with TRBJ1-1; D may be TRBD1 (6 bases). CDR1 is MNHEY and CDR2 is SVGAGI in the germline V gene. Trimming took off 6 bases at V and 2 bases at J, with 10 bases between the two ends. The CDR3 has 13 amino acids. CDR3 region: CASSPTGNTEAFF. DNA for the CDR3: TGTGCCAGCAGCCCGACAGGTAACACTGAAGCTTTCTTT.

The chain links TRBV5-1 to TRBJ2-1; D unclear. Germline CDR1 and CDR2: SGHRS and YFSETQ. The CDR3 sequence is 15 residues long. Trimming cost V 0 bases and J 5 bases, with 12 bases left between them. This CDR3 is CASSLADRVHNEQFF. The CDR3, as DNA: TGCGCCAGCAGCTTGGCCGACCGGGTCCACAATGAGCAGTTCTTC.

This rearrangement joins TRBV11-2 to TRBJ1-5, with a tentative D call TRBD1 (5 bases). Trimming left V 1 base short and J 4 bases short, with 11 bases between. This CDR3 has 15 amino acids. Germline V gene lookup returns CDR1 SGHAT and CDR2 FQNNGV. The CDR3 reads CASSLGTLGNQPQHF. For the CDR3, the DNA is TGTGCCAGCAGCTTAGGGACATTGGGGAATCAGCCCCAGCATTTT.

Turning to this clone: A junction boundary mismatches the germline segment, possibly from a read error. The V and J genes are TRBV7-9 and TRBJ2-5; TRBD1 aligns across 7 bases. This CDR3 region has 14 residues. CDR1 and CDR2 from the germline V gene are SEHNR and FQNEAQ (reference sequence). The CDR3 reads CASSFRQGQEPQYF. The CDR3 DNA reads TGTGCCAGCAGCTTCCGACAGGGTCAAGAGCCCCAGTACTTC.

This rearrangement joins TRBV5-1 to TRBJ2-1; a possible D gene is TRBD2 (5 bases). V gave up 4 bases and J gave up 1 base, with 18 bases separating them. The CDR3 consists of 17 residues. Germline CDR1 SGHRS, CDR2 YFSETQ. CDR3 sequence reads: CASSPGTLRQSYNEQFF. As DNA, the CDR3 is TGCGCCAGCAGCCCGGGAACTTTGAGGCAGTCCTACAATGAGCAGTTCTTC.

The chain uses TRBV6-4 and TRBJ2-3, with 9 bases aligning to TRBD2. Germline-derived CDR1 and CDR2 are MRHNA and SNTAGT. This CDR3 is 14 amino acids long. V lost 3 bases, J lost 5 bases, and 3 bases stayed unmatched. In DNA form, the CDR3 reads TGTGCCAGCAGTGATGCGGGAGGGGGAGATACGCAGTATTTT. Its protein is CASSDAGGGDTQYF.

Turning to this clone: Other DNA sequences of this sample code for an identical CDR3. The CDR3 is CASSVGGRTEAFF. The CDR3, as DNA: TGTGCCAGCAGCGTGGGGGGGAGGACTGAAGCTTTCTTT. This chain uses TRBV9 with TRBJ1-1; D may be TRBD1 (5 bases). This CDR3 has 13 residues. Germline V gives CDR1 SGDLS, CDR2 YYNGEE. Trimming left V 2 bases short and J 5 bases short, with 10 bases between.

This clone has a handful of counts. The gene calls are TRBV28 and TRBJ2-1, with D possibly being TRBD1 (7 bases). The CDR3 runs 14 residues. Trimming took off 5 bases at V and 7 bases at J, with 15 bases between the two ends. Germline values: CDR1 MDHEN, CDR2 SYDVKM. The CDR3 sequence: CASSPTGEVNEQFF. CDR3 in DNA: TGTGCCAGCAGTCCCACAGGGGAGGTAAATGAGCAGTTCTTC.

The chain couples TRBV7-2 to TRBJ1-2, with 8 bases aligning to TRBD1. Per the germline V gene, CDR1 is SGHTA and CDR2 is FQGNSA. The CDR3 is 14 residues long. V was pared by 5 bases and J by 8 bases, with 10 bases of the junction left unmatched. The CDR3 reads CASSLGQGGRGYTF. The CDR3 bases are TGTGCCAGCAGCCTAGGACAGGGTGGTCGGGGCTACACCTTC.

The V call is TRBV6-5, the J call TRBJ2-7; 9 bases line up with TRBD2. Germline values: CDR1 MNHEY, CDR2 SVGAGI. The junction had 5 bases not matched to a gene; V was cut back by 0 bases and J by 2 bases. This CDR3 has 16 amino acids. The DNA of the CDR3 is TGTGCCAGCAGTTACTCGAGCCTAGCGGGGACCTACGAGCAGTACTTC. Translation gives CASSYSSLAGTYEQYF.

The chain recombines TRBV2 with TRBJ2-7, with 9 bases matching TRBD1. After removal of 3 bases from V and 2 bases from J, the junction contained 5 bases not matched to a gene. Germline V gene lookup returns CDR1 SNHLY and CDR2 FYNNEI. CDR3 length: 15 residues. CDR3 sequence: CASSDLGTGTYEQYF. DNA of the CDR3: TGTGCCAGCAGTGATTTGGGGACAGGGACCTACGAGCAGTACTTC. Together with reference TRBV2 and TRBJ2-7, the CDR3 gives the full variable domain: EPEVTQTPSHQVTQMGQEVILRCVPISNHLYFYWYRQILGQKVEFLVSFYNNEISEKSEIFDDQFSVERPDGSNFTLKIRSTKLEDSAMYFCASSDLGTGTYEQYFGPGTRLTVT.

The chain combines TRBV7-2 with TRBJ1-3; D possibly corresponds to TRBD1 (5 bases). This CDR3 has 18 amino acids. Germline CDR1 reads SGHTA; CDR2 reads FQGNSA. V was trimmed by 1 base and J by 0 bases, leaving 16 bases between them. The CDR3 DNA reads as TGTGCCAGCAGCTTAGTAAGGGCCACAGGCTACTCTGGAAACACCATATATTTT. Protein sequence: CASSLVRATGYSGNTIYF. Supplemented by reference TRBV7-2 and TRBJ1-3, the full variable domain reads GAGVSQSPSNKVTEKGKDVELRCDPISGHTALYWYRQSLGQGLEFLIYFQGNSAPDKSGLPSDRFSAERTGGSVSTLTIQRTQQEDSAVYLCASSLVRATGYSGNTIYFGEGSWLTVV.

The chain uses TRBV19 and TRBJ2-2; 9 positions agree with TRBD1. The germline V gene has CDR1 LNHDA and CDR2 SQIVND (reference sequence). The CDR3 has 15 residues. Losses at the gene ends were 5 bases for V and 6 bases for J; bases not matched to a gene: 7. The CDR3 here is CASSGTGYAAGELFF. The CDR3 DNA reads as TGTGCCAGTAGTGGGACAGGGTATGCCGCCGGGGAGCTGTTTTTT.

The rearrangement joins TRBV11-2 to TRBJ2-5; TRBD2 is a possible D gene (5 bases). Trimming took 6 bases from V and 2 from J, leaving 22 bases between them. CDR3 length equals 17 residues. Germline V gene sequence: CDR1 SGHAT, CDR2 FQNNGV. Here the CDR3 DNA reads TGTGCCAGCAGTAGAACACATGGGTACGGCGGGCAAGAGACCCAGTACTTC. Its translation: CASSRTHGYGGQETQYF.

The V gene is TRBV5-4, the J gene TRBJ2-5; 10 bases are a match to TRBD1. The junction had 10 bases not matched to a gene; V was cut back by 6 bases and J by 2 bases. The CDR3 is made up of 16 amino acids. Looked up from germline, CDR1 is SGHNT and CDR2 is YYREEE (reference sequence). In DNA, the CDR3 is TGTGCCAGCACCCCACTCCCGGGACAGGGGCAAGAGACCCAGTACTTC. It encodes CASTPLPGQGQETQYF.